This TCR beta chain is drawn from a study of cytomegalovirus exposure and HLA in healthy donors. Study observations and caveats: In a later analysis, a missense DCLRE1C variant was linked to TCR beta V- and J-gene trimming.

This CDR3 has 13 amino acids. Germline loops: CDR1 SGHAT, CDR2 FQNNGV. J lost 6 bases, V lost 5 bases, and 7 bases had no gene match. The PCR had 60 Vbeta and 13 Jbeta primers. TCRdb keeps only in-frame clones here, not all; method: immunoSEQ multiplex PCR. Found here are roughly 170,000 clones, roughly four fifths of them singletons; the top ten hold less than 3%. Comments on this clone: Its antigen is not identified.

V is TRBV11-2 and J is TRBJ2-7, with 7 bases aligning to TRBD2. The source of this sequence is a female donor in good health and CMV-seronegative. The sequenced sample consisted of PBMCs. The CDR3 region has the DNA TGTGCCAGCAGCCCTAGGGGAGGGCGCGAGCAGTACTTC. Its translation is CASSPRGGREQYF.